This TCR beta chain comes out of a study of T-cell memory formation after mild COVID-19. Overall study findings and caveats: CD8+ contracting clones occupied EMRA, while CD4+ ones occupied mainly CM and EM.

The table lists this clonotype with a few counts. What it recognizes is unknown. V was pared by 4 bases and J by 7 bases, with 16 bases between. The germline gives CDR1 SGHTA, CDR2 FQGNSA. This CDR3 is built from 14 residues. From the 5' RACE reads, TCRdb called clonotypes with MiXCR, one entry per CDR3 protein. The sample consists of about 110,000 distinct CDR3 sequences, 15% to 20% of them appearing once. V usage is TRBV7-2 and J usage is TRBJ2-5; TRBD2 is a possible D gene (6 bases). The clonotype was recovered from a man in his late teens or twenties who had mild COVID-19 (a few samples of this study predate the infection). Cell type and time point are not known. The sequenced sample was PBMCs or a T cell subset sorted from them (not recorded which). The CDR3 spells CASSSRLVMGTQYF. CDR3 nucleotides: TGTGCCAGCAGCTCTAGACTAGTCATGGGGACCCAGTACTTC.